This TCR beta chain was sequenced during a study of cytomegalovirus exposure and HLA in healthy donors. Notes on the study in general: In all likelihood, a cluster of highly shared sequence variants was a sequencing artifact. A later analysis associated about 18,000 TCR beta sequences with HLA alleles at a 0.05 false discovery rate. Reportedly, fewer N-insertions than the approximately 650-donor mean appeared in an Asian-associated ancestry cluster in a later analysis.

The PCR was carried out with 60 Vbeta primers and 13 Jbeta primers. Authors' methods: In a later analysis, 79 million or so unique TCR beta chains included roughly 11 million shared by two or more donors. Profiled with immunoSEQ multiplex PCR; TCRdb holds only in-frame clones, not every one. V and J calls and clone size are copied from that table; D and trimming were computed from the DNA. The table has roughly 90,000 clones, approximately 85% seen once. About this clone itself: Its antigen is not known.

The TCR comes from a man aged 25 to 40 in good health and CMV-seropositive. The material sequenced was PBMCs.

The CDR3 DNA reads TGCGCCAGCAGCTTGCAGGGACTAGCGGAAGGGAGGTACACGCAGTATTTT. This sequence encodes CASSLQGLAEGRYTQYF. The chain carries TRBV5-1 and TRBJ2-3, with 11 nucleotides matching TRBD2. With V trimmed by 1 base and J by 9 bases, 13 bases remained unmatched. The germline V gene encodes CDR1 SGHRS and CDR2 YFSETQ. The CDR3 contains 17 residues.